Below, 25 T cell receptor beta chains from the same sample are listed, as sequenced in a study of monozygotic twins with inflammatory bowel disease. From its re-call of the 5' RACE reads, TCRdb lists each CDR3 protein once, without DNA. The data show roughly 330,000 distinct CDR3 sequences, and the top ten clones hold around 2%. The sequencing sample was made of blood. Receptor source: a human donor with ulcerative colitis or Crohn's disease, or a healthy co-twin of an affected twin (not recorded which).

The chain has TRBV11-2 and TRBJ1-2; the TRBD1 assignment by TCRdb is unverifiable without DNA. There are 18 residues in the CDR3. Germline V gene sequence: CDR1 SGHAT, CDR2 FQNNGV. The CDR3 region is CASSHARGATGKLYGYTF.

This chain joins TRBV5-4 and TRBJ2-1; the D gene TCRdb calls, TRBD2, cannot be checked with no DNA. This CDR3 has 17 residues. Germline CDR1 SGHNT, CDR2 YYREEE (reference sequence). CDR3 amino acids: CASSLAEGTILQWEQFF.

The chain joins TRBV28 to TRBJ2-4. The CDR3 runs 12 residues. Looked up from germline, CDR1 is MDHEN and CDR2 is SYDVKM. CDR3 protein: CASSSTGDIQYF.

The rearrangement joins TRBV14 to TRBJ2-7; TCRdb calls TRBD2, which cannot be checked without DNA. This CDR3 has 14 amino acids. Germline CDR1 reads SGHDN; CDR2 reads FVKESK. Here the CDR3 reads CASSLRGLSYEQYF.

The J gene is TRBJ2-3, the V gene TRBV7-2. Germline V lookup: CDR1 SGHTA, CDR2 FQGNSA. CDR3 length: 16 amino acids. The CDR3 spells CASSLGASGGTDTQYF. Together with reference TRBV7-2 and TRBJ2-3, the CDR3 gives the full variable domain: GAGVSQSPSNKVTEKGKDVELRCDPISGHTALYWYRQSLGQGLEFLIYFQGNSAPDKSGLPSDRFSAERTGGSVSTLTIQRTQQEDSAVYLCASSLGASGGTDTQYFGPGTRLTVL.

This rearrangement joins TRBV15 to TRBJ2-4; TCRdb calls TRBD2, which cannot be checked without DNA. CDR1 is LNHNV and CDR2 is YYDKDF in the germline V gene (reference sequence). This CDR3 is built from 16 residues. The CDR3 reads CATSREGPALGNIQYF.

The rearrangement uses TRBV18 and TRBJ2-6. CDR3 length: 15 amino acids. CDR1 KGHSH and CDR2 LQKENI come from the germline V gene. The CDR3 is CASSPPGKGANVLTF.

The V gene is TRBV5-4, the J gene TRBJ2-1; TCRdb's D gene call, TRBD2, goes unchecked for lack of DNA. The CDR3 covers 16 residues. Germline CDR1 reads SGHNT; CDR2 reads YYREEE (reference sequence). The CDR3 loop reads CASSSPGLAGLNEQFF.

The J gene is TRBJ1-2, the V gene TRBV29-1. Germline values: CDR1 SQVTM, CDR2 ANQGSEA. This CDR3 comprises 12 residues. The CDR3 spells CSVVSLPEGYTF. Drawing the rest from reference TRBV29-1 and TRBJ1-2, the complete variable domain is SAVISQKPSRDICQRGTSLTIQCQVDSQVTMMFWYRQQPGQSLTLIATANQGSEATYESGFVIDKFPISRPNLTFSTLTVSNMSPEDSSIYLCSVVSLPEGYTFGSGTRLTVV.

The rearrangement links TRBV5-5 to TRBJ1-5; no DNA is available, so the TRBD1 call from TCRdb remains unchecked. The CDR3 is 15 amino acids. CDR1 and CDR2 from the germline V gene are SGHKS and YYEKEE (reference sequence). This chain's CDR3 is CASSLGGTGTQPQHF.

This chain joins TRBV6-5 and TRBJ2-4; the D call from TCRdb, TRBD2, cannot be confirmed without DNA. Germline V gene lookup returns CDR1 MNHEY and CDR2 SVGAGI. The CDR3 covers 11 residues. The CDR3 here is CASSSLGMQYF.

The rearrangement uses TRBV25-1 and TRBJ1-5; absent DNA, TCRdb's TRBD1 call cannot be checked. Germline CDR1 and CDR2: MGHDK and SYGVNS. CDR3 size: 14 residues. The CDR3 here is CASRGRGSNQPQHF.

The chain combines TRBV20-1 with TRBJ1-2. The CDR3 sequence is 12 residues long. The germline V gene encodes CDR1 DFQATT and CDR2 SNEGSKA (reference sequence). CDR3 sequence: CSARYSNYGYTF.

This chain joins TRBV29-1 and TRBJ2-3. This CDR3 is built from 13 residues. CDR1 and CDR2 from the germline V gene are SQVTM and ANQGSEA. The CDR3 sequence is CSVEEPSRDTQYF.

This chain uses TRBV27 with TRBJ2-1. Germline V gene lookup returns CDR1 MNHEY and CDR2 SMNVEV (reference sequence). This CDR3 comprises 11 residues. The CDR3 loop is CASSSYDEQFF.

The chain couples TRBV7-6 to TRBJ2-1; TCRdb returns TRBD1, unconfirmable since there is no DNA. CDR1 and CDR2 from the germline V gene are SGHVS and FNYEAQ. CDR3 size: 15 residues. CDR3 sequence: CASSSPGQGRREQFF.

This chain connects TRBV20-1 to TRBJ1-1; without DNA, the TCRdb call of TRBD1 cannot be checked. The CDR3 length is 12 residues. In germline, CDR1 is DFQATT, CDR2 SNEGSKA (reference sequence). CDR3 sequence: CSAYRGHTEAFF.

The chain joins TRBV10-3 to TRBJ2-3; with no DNA, the TCRdb D assignment of TRBD1 cannot be verified. CDR1 and CDR2 (germline): ENHRY, SYGVKD. This CDR3 region has 13 residues. CDR3 protein: CAINRGSTDTQYF.

The V call is TRBV12-5, the J call TRBJ1-2. The CDR3 has 12 residues. CDR1 is LGHNT, CDR2 FRNRAP, per germline. CDR3 in amino acids: CASGLVQGGYTF.

The rearrangement joins TRBV5-4 to TRBJ2-1; TCRdb designates TRBD1, a call that cannot be tested without DNA. The CDR3 spans 12 residues. The germline gives CDR1 SGHNT, CDR2 YYREEE (reference sequence). CDR3 residues: CASRGRGNEQFF.

The rearrangement links TRBV18 to TRBJ1-1. The length of the CDR3 is 16 residues. Germline CDR1 and CDR2: KGHSH and LQKENI. This chain's CDR3 is CASSPTTSNMNTEAFF. The full variable domain, its missing parts supplied by reference TRBV18 and TRBJ1-1, is NAGVMQNPRHLVRRRGQEARLRCSPMKGHSHVYWYRQLPEEGLKFMVYLQKENIIDESGMPKERFSAEFPKEGPSILRIQQVVRGDSAAYFCASSPTTSNMNTEAFFGQGTRLTVV.

V is TRBV20-1 and J is TRBJ1-2; TCRdb outputs TRBD1, but without DNA this stays unchecked. CDR3 length: 11 residues. Germline CDR1 DFQATT, CDR2 SNEGSKA (reference sequence). Here the CDR3 reads CSASRGQGYTF.

The V call is TRBV20-1, the J call TRBJ2-7; as DNA is missing, the TRBD1 call by TCRdb cannot be tested. There are 15 residues in the CDR3. Per the germline V gene, CDR1 is DFQATT and CDR2 is SNEGSKA (reference sequence). CDR3: CSARDGGTGFHEQYF.

This chain connects TRBV12-3 or TRBV12-4 to TRBJ2-5; TCRdb proposes TRBD2, but this gene call is untestable without DNA. CDR3 length: 15 residues. CDR3 sequence reads: CASSLQAAERLTQYF.

The chain has TRBV14 and TRBJ1-2. Germline values: CDR1 SGHDN, CDR2 FVKESK. The CDR3 runs to 15 residues. The CDR3 region is CASSQDQGEACGYTF.